The clone carrying this TCR beta chain was observed at least ten times. No antigen is known for it. The data are from a study of T cells in Graves' hyperthyroidism and ophthalmopathy. Study overall: Peripheral blood was obtained at initial diagnosis, preceding any treatment. General observations from the study: Blood shared most expanded thyroid clonotypes above 0.001.

The study excluded patients with uncontrolled infection, other autoimmune disease, pregnancy or lactation. Amplification of TCR beta CDR3 regions used RNA as the template. TCR CDR3 regions were first amplified by RT-PCR with HTBI primers. TCRdb independently ran MiXCR on the multiplex PCR reads; one entry per CDR3 protein. The table shows around 500,000 distinct CDR3 sequences, with approximately 14% occurring only once. V trimming: 5 bases; J trimming: 5 bases; junction bases outside the gene matches: 6. The CDR3 runs 16 residues. The germline V gene encodes CDR1 SGHAT and CDR2 FQDESV (reference sequence).

The J gene is TRBJ2-1, the V gene TRBV11-1; 13 bases agree with TRBD2. Input material: blood. This receptor was taken from a woman aged 18-29 years with Graves' hyperthyroidism. The CDR3 DNA sequence: TGTGCCAGCAGCACTAGCGGGAGGGCTTACAACAATGAGCAGTTCTTC. This sequence encodes CASSTSGRAYNNEQFF.